Listed below are T cell receptor beta chains from one sample, sequenced in a study of blood T cell repertoires in COVID-19. TCRdb's table, derived via immunoSEQ multiplex PCR, lists solely in-frame clones and lacks some. The repertoire holds around 200,000 clones, with roughly 85% as singletons. Sequencing was performed on peripheral blood. All receptors derive from a woman between 18 and 29 years old who had recovered from COVID-19. Each CDR3 is given with its conserved first and last residue. A D gene is named only where the DNA matches it firmly. Rows give clone size only sometimes, using once, few, many, or a class for an expanded clone.

v_call: TRBV11-3
cdr3_length: 13
j_call: TRBJ1-1
clone_size: NA
d_call: NA
cdr3_nt: TGTGCCAGCAGCTTAGCCAGGAACACTGAAGCTTTCTTT
cdr3_aa: CASSLARNTEAFF

v_call: TRBV3-1/TRBV3-2
cdr3_length: 15
j_call: TRBJ2-5
clone_size: NA
d_call: TRBD2
cdr3_nt: TGTGCCAGCAGCCACGCGGGGGGCGGGGAAGAGACCCAGTACTTC
cdr3_aa: CASSHAGGGEETQYF

v_call: TRBV15
cdr3_length: 16
j_call: TRBJ2-1
clone_size: NA
d_call: NA
cdr3_nt: TGTGCCACCAGCCCCTCCCGGTCGAGCTCCTACAATGAGCAGTTCTTC
cdr3_aa: CATSPSRSSSYNEQFF

v_call: TRBV19
cdr3_length: 15
j_call: TRBJ1-4
clone_size: once
d_call: NA
cdr3_nt: TGTGCCAGTAGTACCGGGGGGATGGCTAATGAAAAACTGTTTTTT
cdr3_aa: CASSTGGMANEKLFF

v_call: TRBV18
cdr3_length: 12
j_call: TRBJ1-1
clone_size: NA
d_call: NA
cdr3_nt: TGTGCCAGCTCACGTATGAACACTGAAGCTTTCTTT
cdr3_aa: CASSRMNTEAFF

v_call: TRBV9
cdr3_length: 15
j_call: TRBJ2-1
clone_size: NA
d_call: NA
cdr3_nt: TGTGCCAGCAGCGTAGAAACGGGAGTTGTCTATGAGCAGTTCTTC
cdr3_aa: CASSVETGVVYEQFF

v_call: TRBV6-2/TRBV6-3
cdr3_length: 12
j_call: TRBJ1-2
clone_size: NA
d_call: NA
cdr3_nt: TGTGCCAGCAGTTACATACACAATGGCTACACCTTC
cdr3_aa: CASSYIHNGYTF

v_call: TRBV7-8
cdr3_length: 15
j_call: TRBJ2-7
clone_size: NA
d_call: NA
cdr3_nt: TGTGCCAGCAGCCCCCGAGCGCCTCTCTCCTACGAGCAGTACTTC
cdr3_aa: CASSPRAPLSYEQYF

v_call: TRBV29-1
cdr3_length: 16
j_call: TRBJ2-3
clone_size: once
d_call: TRBD2
cdr3_nt: TGCAGCGTTGGGCGACCTAGCGGGGAGATCACAGATACGCAGTATTTT
cdr3_aa: CSVGRPSGEITDTQYF

v_call: TRBV18
cdr3_length: 14
j_call: TRBJ1-1
clone_size: NA
d_call: TRBD1
cdr3_nt: TGTGCCAGCTCCTTTGACAGGGCGAACACTGAAGCTTTCTTT
cdr3_aa: CASSFDRANTEAFF

v_call: TRBV7-2
cdr3_length: 17
j_call: TRBJ2-1
clone_size: NA
d_call: TRBD2
cdr3_nt: TGTGCCAGCAGCTTAGTTATGCTAGCGGGAGCCTACAATGAGCAGTTCTTC
cdr3_aa: CASSLVMLAGAYNEQFF

v_call: TRBV9
cdr3_length: 14
j_call: TRBJ2-7
clone_size: NA
d_call: TRBD1
cdr3_nt: TGTGCCAGCAGCAATACACAGGGGGACGACGAGCAGTACTTC
cdr3_aa: CASSNTQGDDEQYF

v_call: TRBV9
cdr3_length: 13
j_call: TRBJ2-1
clone_size: NA
d_call: NA
cdr3_nt: TGTGCCAGCAGCCCCGGCGTCCGGGATGAGCAGTTCTTC
cdr3_aa: CASSPGVRDEQFF

v_call: TRBV7-9
cdr3_length: 14
j_call: TRBJ1-1
clone_size: NA
d_call: NA
cdr3_nt: TGTGCCAGCAGCGAGAAGTTCGCGAACACTGAAGCTTTCTTT
cdr3_aa: CASSEKFANTEAFF

v_call: TRBV11-2
cdr3_length: 16
j_call: TRBJ2-5
clone_size: NA
d_call: TRBD1
cdr3_nt: TGTGCCAGCAGCTTAAGAGGACAGGGGGTTAAAGAGACCCAGTACTTC
cdr3_aa: CASSLRGQGVKETQYF

v_call: TRBV3-1/TRBV3-2
cdr3_length: 17
j_call: TRBJ2-5
clone_size: once
d_call: TRBD2
cdr3_nt: TGTGCCAGCAGCCAAGGACTAGCGGGAGGCCTCCAGGAGACCCAGTACTTC
cdr3_aa: CASSQGLAGGLQETQYF

v_call: TRBV19
cdr3_length: 13
j_call: TRBJ1-1
clone_size: NA
d_call: NA
cdr3_nt: TGTGCCAGTAGTATCGCGCTGAACACTGAAGCTTTCTTT
cdr3_aa: CASSIALNTEAFF

v_call: TRBV7-2
cdr3_length: 15
j_call: TRBJ2-7
clone_size: NA
d_call: TRBD2
cdr3_nt: TGTGCCAGCAGCCCCTATAGCGGGGATACCTACGAGCAGTACTTC
cdr3_aa: CASSPYSGDTYEQYF

v_call: TRBV19
cdr3_length: 14
j_call: TRBJ1-2
clone_size: NA
d_call: NA
cdr3_nt: TGTGCCAGTAGTATTCACACCTCTAACTATGGCTACACCTTC
cdr3_aa: CASSIHTSNYGYTF

v_call: TRBV11-2
cdr3_length: 14
j_call: TRBJ2-3
clone_size: once
d_call: NA
cdr3_nt: TGTGCCAGCAGCTTAGGGACCGGGGCAGATACGCAGTATTTT
cdr3_aa: CASSLGTGADTQYF

v_call: TRBV28
cdr3_length: 14
j_call: TRBJ2-5
clone_size: NA
d_call: NA
cdr3_nt: TGTGCCAGCAGTTTTTTTTCTTCACGGGAGACCCAGTACTTC
cdr3_aa: CASSFFSSRETQYF

v_call: TRBV27
cdr3_length: 13
j_call: TRBJ2-1
clone_size: NA
d_call: NA
cdr3_nt: TGTGCCAGCAGTCCGACTAGGGCGAATGAGCAGTTCTTC
cdr3_aa: CASSPTRANEQFF

v_call: TRBV6-5
cdr3_length: 14
j_call: TRBJ1-5
clone_size: NA
d_call: TRBD1
cdr3_nt: TGTGCCAGCAGCTCTATGACAGGGAATCAGCCCCAGCATTTT
cdr3_aa: CASSSMTGNQPQHF

v_call: TRBV28
cdr3_length: 17
j_call: TRBJ1-5
clone_size: NA
d_call: TRBD1
cdr3_nt: TGTGCCAGCAGTCCCGGGACAGGGGCGTATAGCAATCAGCCCCAGCATTTT
cdr3_aa: CASSPGTGAYSNQPQHF

v_call: TRBV19
cdr3_length: 13
j_call: TRBJ2-2
clone_size: NA
d_call: NA
cdr3_nt: TGTGCCAGTAACACGAGGAGAACCGGGGAGCTGTTTTTT
cdr3_aa: CASNTRRTGELFF

v_call: TRBV6-5
cdr3_length: 14
j_call: TRBJ1-6
clone_size: NA
d_call: NA
cdr3_nt: TGTGCCAGCAGTTACTCGGACAGCAATTCACCCCTCCACTTT
cdr3_aa: CASSYSDSNSPLHF

v_call: TRBV30
cdr3_length: 17
j_call: TRBJ1-6
clone_size: NA
d_call: TRBD1
cdr3_nt: TGTGCCTGGAGTCACAGGGGGCAAGAATCCTATAATTCACCCCTCCACTTT
cdr3_aa: CAWSHRGQESYNSPLHF

v_call: TRBV27
cdr3_length: 14
j_call: TRBJ2-1
clone_size: NA
d_call: NA
cdr3_nt: TGTGCCAGCAGTGAGGCCCAGGGTGACGGTGAGCAGTTCTTC
cdr3_aa: CASSEAQGDGEQFF

v_call: TRBV11-2
cdr3_length: 14
j_call: TRBJ1-1
clone_size: NA
d_call: TRBD1
cdr3_nt: TGTGCCAGCAGCTTAGCACAGGGGGGCACTGAAGCTTTCTTT
cdr3_aa: CASSLAQGGTEAFF

v_call: TRBV27
cdr3_length: 15
j_call: TRBJ2-1
clone_size: NA
d_call: TRBD2
cdr3_nt: TGTGCCAGCAGTCCCGGGACTAGCGGGAGGGTTGAGCAGTTCTTC
cdr3_aa: CASSPGTSGRVEQFF

v_call: TRBV18
cdr3_length: 15
j_call: TRBJ1-1
clone_size: NA
d_call: NA
cdr3_nt: TGTGCCAGCTCACCGGGGGGGGGCGTAACAGTGGAAGCTTTCTTT
cdr3_aa: CASSPGGGVTVEAFF

v_call: TRBV3-1/TRBV3-2
cdr3_length: 13
j_call: TRBJ2-5
clone_size: NA
d_call: NA
cdr3_nt: TGTGCCAGCCGGCTAGCTAACCTGGAGACCCAGTACTTC
cdr3_aa: CASRLANLETQYF

v_call: TRBV30
cdr3_length: 14
j_call: TRBJ1-4
clone_size: NA
d_call: NA
cdr3_nt: TGTGCCTGGAGTCCGGGACCAGCGGGGGTCAAACTGTTTTTT
cdr3_aa: CAWSPGPAGVKLFF

v_call: TRBV11-2
cdr3_length: 13
j_call: TRBJ1-1
clone_size: once
d_call: NA
cdr3_nt: TGTGCCAGCAGCTTAGGGGGGGGGTTTGAAGCTTTCTTT
cdr3_aa: CASSLGGGFEAFF

v_call: TRBV9
cdr3_length: 14
j_call: TRBJ2-5
clone_size: NA
d_call: NA
cdr3_nt: TGTGCCAGCAGCGTAGGGGGGGTTCAAGAGACCCAGTACTTC
cdr3_aa: CASSVGGVQETQYF

v_call: TRBV11-1
cdr3_length: 14
j_call: TRBJ1-6
clone_size: NA
d_call: NA
cdr3_nt: TGTGCCAGCAGCTTAGGGGACAATGGTTCACCCCTCCACTTT
cdr3_aa: CASSLGDNGSPLHF

v_call: TRBV9
cdr3_length: 14
j_call: TRBJ2-5
clone_size: NA
d_call: NA
cdr3_nt: TGTGCCAGCAGCCCCAACTCGTTACAAGAGACCCAGTACTTC
cdr3_aa: CASSPNSLQETQYF

v_call: TRBV29-1
cdr3_length: 12
j_call: TRBJ2-1
clone_size: NA
d_call: NA
cdr3_nt: TGCAGCGTTGAAACACAATGGAATGAGCAGTTCTTC
cdr3_aa: CSVETQWNEQFF

v_call: TRBV30
cdr3_length: 14
j_call: TRBJ1-4
clone_size: NA
d_call: TRBD1
cdr3_nt: TGTGCCTGGACGCTAGGACAGGGGGCGTTCAAACTGTTTTTT
cdr3_aa: CAWTLGQGAFKLFF

v_call: TRBV3-1/TRBV3-2
cdr3_length: 14
j_call: TRBJ1-2
clone_size: NA
d_call: TRBD1
cdr3_nt: TGTGCCAGCAGCCAAGGGACAGGGGGCCGGGGCTACACCTTC
cdr3_aa: CASSQGTGGRGYTF

v_call: TRBV30
cdr3_length: 14
j_call: TRBJ2-6
clone_size: NA
d_call: NA
cdr3_nt: TGTGCCTGGAAAGAGGTCTCTGGGGCCAACGTCCTGACTTTC
cdr3_aa: CAWKEVSGANVLTF

v_call: TRBV25-1
cdr3_length: 16
j_call: TRBJ2-2
clone_size: NA
d_call: NA
cdr3_nt: TGTGCCAGCAGTGAATCGGAAAGGGGGGGTGTCGGGGAGCTGTTTTTT
cdr3_aa: CASSESERGGVGELFF

v_call: TRBV6-5
cdr3_length: 15
j_call: TRBJ2-5
clone_size: NA
d_call: NA
cdr3_nt: TGTGCCAGCAGGATGGCGGGCGCGATGGGGGAGACCCAGTACTTC
cdr3_aa: CASRMAGAMGETQYF

v_call: TRBV25-1
cdr3_length: 15
j_call: TRBJ2-5
clone_size: once
d_call: TRBD1
cdr3_nt: TGTGCCAGCAGTCCACGGGGACAGGGAGAAGAGACCCAGTACTTC
cdr3_aa: CASSPRGQGEETQYF

v_call: TRBV9
cdr3_length: 20
j_call: TRBJ2-1
clone_size: NA
d_call: TRBD2
cdr3_nt: TGTGCCAGCAGCGTAGGTGCGGGAGGGACACTTCTGAGCTCCTACAATGAGCAGTTCTTC
cdr3_aa: CASSVGAGGTLLSSYNEQFF

v_call: TRBV13
cdr3_length: 13
j_call: TRBJ2-7
clone_size: NA
d_call: NA
cdr3_nt: TGTGCCAGCAGCCGGACTACCCCTGGGGAGCAGTACTTC
cdr3_aa: CASSRTTPGEQYF

v_call: TRBV4-2
cdr3_length: 14
j_call: TRBJ2-4
clone_size: NA
d_call: NA
cdr3_nt: TGTGCCAGCAGCCAAGGAACGGTCACTGACATTCAGTACTTC
cdr3_aa: CASSQGTVTDIQYF

v_call: TRBV4-1
cdr3_length: 17
j_call: TRBJ1-1
clone_size: once
d_call: NA
cdr3_nt: TGCGCCAGCAGCCAAGTCAGTTCGGGACACGAGAACACTGAAGCTTTCTTT
cdr3_aa: CASSQVSSGHENTEAFF

v_call: TRBV4-1
cdr3_length: 15
j_call: TRBJ2-3
clone_size: NA
d_call: NA
cdr3_nt: TGCGCCAGCAGCCAACTAGCAGCTAGCACAGATACGCAGTATTTT
cdr3_aa: CASSQLAASTDTQYF

v_call: TRBV6-2/TRBV6-3
cdr3_length: 11
j_call: TRBJ2-7
clone_size: NA
d_call: NA
cdr3_nt: TGTGCCAGCAGTAGACAAACCGAGCAGTACTTC
cdr3_aa: CASSRQTEQYF